The 32 T cell receptor beta chains below all came from one sample that was sequenced in a study of blood T cell repertoires in COVID-19. The assay was immunoSEQ multiplex PCR, and TCRdb's table has in-frame clones only and misses some. The table lists almost 250,000 clones, more than 75% of them singletons. What was sequenced was peripheral blood. The receptors were gathered from a woman aged 80 or over with COVID-19, enrolled during active disease.

The rearrangement uses TRBV2 and TRBJ1-1, with D possibly matching TRBD1 (6 bases). From germline, CDR1 is SNHLY and CDR2 FYNNEI. CDR3 size: 14 residues. The V end lost 3 bases, the J end lost 2 bases, and 10 bases lay between the germline ends. The CDR3 protein is CASSDTGSNTEAFF. CDR3 sequence (DNA): TGTGCCAGCAGTGATACAGGGAGTAACACTGAAGCTTTCTTT.

The chain is built from TRBV5-1 and TRBJ1-1; 9 bases are shared with TRBD1. The CDR3 length is 14 residues. CDR1 is SGHRS and CDR2 is YFSETQ in the germline V gene. The V gene end was trimmed by 8 bases and the J gene end by 3 bases; junction bases not matched to a gene: 8. CDR3 coding DNA: TGCGCCAGTTATCCGGGACAGGGACACACTGAAGCTTTCTTT. Translated, it gives CASYPGQGHTEAFF.

The chain recombines TRBV7-3 with TRBJ1-6; D might be TRBD1 (5 bases). The ends were cut back, 3 bases at V and 9 bases at J, with 15 bases in the middle. The CDR3 has 15 amino acids. CDR1 and CDR2 (germline): SGHTA, FQGTGA. For the CDR3, the DNA is TGTGCCAGCAGCTTGGGGGGGACCCTATCTTCACCCCTCCACTTT. This sequence encodes CASSLGGTLSSPLHF.

The gene calls are TRBV19 and TRBJ1-4; 7 bases are shared with TRBD1. Losses at the gene ends were 8 bases for V and 5 bases for J; bases not matched to a gene: 8. The CDR3 contains 14 residues. Germline lookup yields CDR1 LNHDA and CDR2 SQIVND (reference sequence). The CDR3 protein is CASRGTAMNEKLFF. CDR3 coding DNA: TGTGCCAGTCGAGGGACAGCAATGAATGAAAAACTGTTTTTT.

This clone was recorded only once. This chain connects TRBV2 to TRBJ1-4; 8 positions match TRBD1. The length of the CDR3 is 13 residues. Germline V lookup: CDR1 SNHLY, CDR2 FYNNEI. Trimming took 6 bases from V and 8 from J; bases not matched to a gene: 5. The CDR3 DNA reads TGTGCCAGCAGCGGACAGGGTAGGGAAAAACTGTTTTTT. This encodes CASSGQGREKLFF.

The chain is built from TRBV28 and TRBJ1-2; 7 bases are shared with TRBD1. This CDR3 spans 18 amino acids. CDR1 is MDHEN and CDR2 is SYDVKM in the germline V gene. The trim removed 2 bases at V and 5 bases at J, leaving 17 bases unmatched. Here the CDR3 DNA reads TGTGCCAGCAGTTTAAACCCGGGACAGCGGGGGCTGGGGTATGGCTACACCTTC. Protein sequence: CASSLNPGQRGLGYGYTF.

This chain joins TRBV9 and TRBJ1-5; possible D gene TRBD1, 6 bases. Looked up from germline, CDR1 is SGDLS and CDR2 is YYNGEE. There are 14 residues in the CDR3. V dropped 2 bases and J dropped 3 bases, with 9 bases sitting between them. CDR3 in amino acids: CASSVSGDNQPQHF. The CDR3 coding sequence is TGTGCCAGCAGCGTTTCAGGGGACAATCAGCCCCAGCATTTT.

The genes are TRBV7-9 and TRBJ1-1, with a weak D call TRBD1 (5 bases). The V gene's germline CDR1 is SEHNR and CDR2 FQNEAQ (reference sequence). The CDR3 runs 15 residues. The V and J ends lost 4 bases and 2 bases respectively, with 14 bases between them. The DNA for the CDR3 is TGTGCCAGCAGCTCCTTGGGAGGGGCCAACACTGAAGCTTTCTTT. Amino acid sequence: CASSSLGGANTEAFF.

This rearrangement joins TRBV6-2 or TRBV6-3 to TRBJ2-7, with 12 positions matching TRBD2. Germline V gives CDR1 MNHEY, CDR2 SVGEGT. The length of the CDR3 is 16 residues. V trimming: 2 bases; J trimming: 3 bases; junction bases outside the gene matches: 5. The CDR3 region has the DNA TGTGCCAGCAGTTACGGACTAGCGGGGTTGGGCTACGAGCAGTACTTC. Translating gives CASSYGLAGLGYEQYF.

This rearrangement joins TRBV19 to TRBJ2-5, with 7 bases lining up with TRBD1. There are 15 residues in the CDR3. V trimming: 1 base; J trimming: 4 bases; junction bases outside the gene matches: 6. CDR1 and CDR2 (germline): LNHDA, SQIVND (reference sequence). The CDR3 coding sequence is TGTGCCAGTAGTATAGCGGCAGGGGGTGGAGAGACCCAGTACTTC. This encodes CASSIAAGGGETQYF.

In DNA, the CDR3 is TGTGCCAGCAGTTGGACAGGGGGCCCGGATGAGCAGTTCTTC. This sequence encodes CASSWTGGPDEQFF. The chain recombines TRBV6-5 with TRBJ2-1; 11 bases are a match to TRBD1. The germline V gene has CDR1 MNHEY and CDR2 SVGAGI. Trimming cost V 4 bases and J 8 bases; bases outside gene matches: 4. CDR3 length: 14 amino acids.

The rearrangement links TRBV23-1 to TRBJ2-7; D gene unclear. TRBV23-1 qualifies as an ORF whose function is uncertain. Trimming removed 3 bases at V and 0 bases at J, with 15 bases between. The CDR3 contains 16 residues. The DNA for the CDR3 is TGCGCCAGCAGTCATGGTCGCAGGAAGACCTCCTACGAGCAGTACGTC. Its protein is CASSHGRRKTSYEQYV.

The chain joins TRBV23-1 to TRBJ2-7; D gene ambiguous. TRBV23-1 counts as an open reading frame of uncertain function. The CDR3 length is 19 residues. V gave up 1 base and J gave up 4 bases, with 26 bases separating them. The CDR3 loop reads CASSQLSVIRPPGPYEQYV. The CDR3 DNA sequence: TGCGCCAGCAGTCAATTAAGTGTAATTAGACCCCCAGGTCCTTACGAGCAGTACGTC.

This rearrangement joins TRBV27 to TRBJ2-2, with 11 bases matching TRBD2. V gave up 5 bases and J gave up 1 base; unmatched junction bases: 9. The CDR3 runs to 18 residues. Germline values: CDR1 MNHEY, CDR2 SMNVEV (reference sequence). Written as DNA, the CDR3 is TGTGCCAGCAGTCATAACAGAGGACTAGCGGGGAACACCGGGGAGCTGTTTTTT. It translates to CASSHNRGLAGNTGELFF.

The chain links TRBV5-1 to TRBJ1-4, with TRBD1 matching over 10 bases. V shed 2 bases, J shed 8 bases, and the junction held 3 bases outside the gene matches. The CDR3 sequence is 14 residues long. CDR1 and CDR2 from the germline V gene are SGHRS and YFSETQ. CDR3 nucleotide sequence: TGCGCCAGCAGCTTAAGGACAGGGGGGGAAAAACTGTTTTTT. Residues: CASSLRTGGEKLFF.

This clone was counted a single time. The CDR3 loop is CASSLSGANTGELFF. CDR3 DNA sequence: TGTGCCAGCAGCCTAAGCGGGGCCAACACCGGGGAGCTGTTTTTT. This chain connects TRBV11-2 to TRBJ2-2, with 7 bases that match TRBD2. This CDR3 contains 15 residues. Germline CDR1 is SGHAT and CDR2 is FQNNGV. The ends lost 5 bases at V and 2 bases at J; junction bases unmatched: 5.

As regards this clone: The same CDR3 also results from other DNA sequences found in this sample. The chain uses TRBV27 and TRBJ1-2; 8 nucleotides line up with TRBD1. The CDR3 is 12 residues long. Germline V CDR1 and CDR2: MNHEY, SMNVEV (reference sequence). Trimming took 6 bases from V and 4 from J; bases not matched to a gene: 1. The CDR3 region has the DNA TGTGCCAGCAGCACAGGGGGCTATGGCTACACCTTC. Translating it yields CASSTGGYGYTF.

As regards this clone: Within the sample, other DNA sequences also encode this same CDR3. This chain uses TRBV3-1 (or the pseudogene TRBV3-2) with TRBJ1-3; tentatively, D is TRBD1 (5 bases). Germline CDR1 LGHDT, CDR2 YNNKEL (reference sequence). The CDR3 runs to 15 residues. The V and J ends lost 1 base and 1 base respectively, with 8 bases between them. The CDR3 is CASSQARGSGNTIYF. CDR3 sequence (DNA): TGTGCCAGCAGCCAAGCTCGGGGGTCTGGAAACACCATATATTTT.

This clone has only one observation. The J gene is TRBJ1-5, the V gene TRBV7-2; no clear D gene. Per the germline V gene, CDR1 is SGHTA and CDR2 is FQGNSA. The CDR3 covers 15 residues. Deletions cut 5 bases from V and 2 bases from J, with 13 bases between. CDR3 amino acids: CASSQSGFGNQPQHF. CDR3 coding DNA: TGTGCCAGCAGCCAATCGGGATTCGGCAATCAGCCCCAGCATTTT.

The J gene is TRBJ1-3, the V gene TRBV14; possible D gene TRBD1, 5 bases. The CDR3 length is 15 residues. The V gene's germline CDR1 is SGHDN and CDR2 FVKESK. Trimming took off 4 bases at V and 3 bases at J, with 13 bases between the two ends. The CDR3: CASSRAGLVGNTIYF. The CDR3 nucleotides read TGTGCCAGCAGCCGCGCAGGGTTAGTTGGAAACACCATATATTTT.

The CDR3 sequence is CASSQLRVRLPPFNYGYTF. The DNA for the CDR3 is TGTGCCAGCAGCCAGTTGAGAGTCAGGTTACCCCCTTTTAACTATGGCTACACCTTC. This chain joins TRBV3-1 (or the pseudogene TRBV3-2) and TRBJ1-2; D remains ambiguous. There are 19 residues in the CDR3. Germline assignment: CDR1 LGHDT and CDR2 YNNKEL (reference sequence). The V end lost 3 bases, the J end lost 1 base, and 24 bases lay between the germline ends.

The V call is TRBV7-6, the J call TRBJ2-2, with D possibly matching TRBD1 (6 bases). Trimming took off 7 bases at V and 7 bases at J, with 19 bases between the two ends. Germline V gives CDR1 SGHVS, CDR2 FNYEAQ. CDR3 length: 15 residues. Here the CDR3 DNA reads TGTGCCAGCATTCTAAGCGTGGGGGCGGACGGGGAGCTGTTTTTT. Translating gives CASILSVGADGELFF. The whole variable domain, remainder taken from reference TRBV7-6 and TRBJ2-2, is GAGVSQSPRYKVTKRGQDVALRCDPISGHVSLYWYRQALGQGPEFLTYFNYEAQQDKSGLPNDRFSAERPEGSISTLTIQRTEQRDSAMYRCASILSVGADGELFFGEGSRLTVL.

The J gene is TRBJ1-6, the V gene TRBV2; D is uncertain. Per germline, CDR1 SNHLY and CDR2 FYNNEI. CDR3 length: 16 residues. Trimming cost V 4 bases and J 4 bases, with 14 bases left between them. The CDR3 loop reads CASSAPPGEYNSPLHF. CDR3 coding DNA: TGTGCCAGCAGTGCACCCCCCGGGGAGTATAATTCACCCCTCCACTTT. The variable domain in full, with the rest retrieved from reference TRBV2 and TRBJ1-6, is EPEVTQTPSHQVTQMGQEVILRCVPISNHLYFYWYRQILGQKVEFLVSFYNNEISEKSEIFDDQFSVERPDGSNFTLKIRSTKLEDSAMYFCASSAPPGEYNSPLHFGNGTRLTVT.

The rearrangement links TRBV14 to TRBJ2-7; 8 bases are a match to TRBD2. V shed 4 bases, J shed 8 bases, and the junction held 10 bases outside the gene matches. CDR1 SGHDN and CDR2 FVKESK come from the germline V gene. The CDR3 consists of 14 residues. The CDR3 DNA reads TGTGCCAGCAGCCCGGGAGGGGCCTGGGTGAAGCAGTACGTC. Translating it yields CASSPGGAWVKQYV.

This clone has only a few counts. This CDR3 reads CASTMIDREVTEAFF. CDR3 in DNA: TGTGCCAGTACTATGATCGACAGGGAGGTGACTGAAGCTTTCTTT. The J gene is TRBJ1-1, the V gene TRBV19; 7 bases are shared with TRBD1. V trimming: 7 bases; J trimming: 5 bases; junction bases outside the gene matches: 13. This CDR3 spans 15 amino acids. Germline V gene lookup returns CDR1 LNHDA and CDR2 SQIVND (reference sequence).

The chain has TRBV6-5 and TRBJ1-3, with D possibly being TRBD1 (5 bases). Germline values: CDR1 MNHEY, CDR2 SVGAGI. The length of the CDR3 is 15 residues. V was clipped by 2 bases and J by 4 bases, with 12 bases between them. CDR3 region: CASSYRGTDGNTIYF. The CDR3 DNA follows: TGTGCCAGCAGTTACCGCGGGACGGACGGAAACACCATATATTTT.

This rearrangement joins TRBV19 to TRBJ1-2, with D possibly TRBD1 on 6 matching bases. Trimming took 3 bases from V and 4 from J, leaving 15 bases between them. CDR1 is LNHDA, CDR2 SQIVND, per germline (reference sequence). The CDR3 covers 15 residues. As DNA, the CDR3 is TGTGCCAGTAGTATCCAGGGGATTCCGTTCTATGGCTACACCTTC. Protein sequence: CASSIQGIPFYGYTF.

The chain employs TRBV6-1 and TRBJ1-2, with unresolved D. Per germline, CDR1 MNHNS and CDR2 SASEGT. Trimming took off 6 bases at V and 3 bases at J, with 11 bases between the two ends. The CDR3 spans 13 residues. CDR3 in DNA: TGTGCCAGCAGCTTCGGGGTGGACTATGGCTACACCTTC. This translates into CASSFGVDYGYTF.

The V call is TRBV7-9, the J call TRBJ1-2, with 8 nucleotides matching TRBD1. With V trimmed by 3 bases and J by 2 bases, 8 bases remained unmatched. Germline V gives CDR1 SEHNR, CDR2 FQNEAQ (reference sequence). The CDR3 runs to 16 residues. CDR3 sequence: CASSLRTQGANYGYTF. Written as DNA, the CDR3 is TGTGCCAGCAGCTTGAGGACCCAGGGGGCGAACTATGGCTACACCTTC. The complete variable domain, with remaining parts taken from reference TRBV7-9 and TRBJ1-2, reads DTGVSQNPRHKITKRGQNVTFRCDPISEHNRLYWYRQTLGQGPEFLTYFQNEAQLEKSRLLSDRFSAERPKGSFSTLEIQRTEQGDSAMYLCASSLRTQGANYGYTFGSGTRLTVV.

The V gene is TRBV7-9, the J gene TRBJ1-4, with TRBD1 matching over 7 bases. The CDR3 sequence is 16 residues long. Trimming cost V 4 bases and J 4 bases; bases outside gene matches: 9. The germline V gene encodes CDR1 SEHNR and CDR2 FQNEAQ (reference sequence). The CDR3 DNA follows: TGTGCCAGCAGCTCCCCCCGGGGGACAGTTAATGAAAAACTGTTTTTT. It translates to CASSSPRGTVNEKLFF.

The J gene is TRBJ2-5, the V gene TRBV15, with 10 bases aligning to TRBD1. CDR1 LNHNV and CDR2 YYDKDF come from the germline V gene (reference sequence). There are 18 residues in the CDR3. J gave up 5 bases and V 1 base, and 13 bases lay outside the gene matches. The CDR3 bases are TGTGCCACCAGCAGAGTAACCCCCTACGGGACAGGGGACGAGACCCAGTACTTC. Amino acid sequence: CATSRVTPYGTGDETQYF.

This clone has only one observation. J is TRBJ1-6 and V is TRBV3-1 (or the pseudogene TRBV3-2); TRBD1 aligns across 7 bases. This CDR3 contains 15 residues. V dropped 6 bases and J dropped 8; count of bases not matched to a gene: 10. The germline gives CDR1 LGHDT, CDR2 YNNKEL (reference sequence). The CDR3 DNA reads TGTGCCAGCAGTTTGAACAGGGGAGAGTATTCACCCCTCCACTTT. Residues: CASSLNRGEYSPLHF.